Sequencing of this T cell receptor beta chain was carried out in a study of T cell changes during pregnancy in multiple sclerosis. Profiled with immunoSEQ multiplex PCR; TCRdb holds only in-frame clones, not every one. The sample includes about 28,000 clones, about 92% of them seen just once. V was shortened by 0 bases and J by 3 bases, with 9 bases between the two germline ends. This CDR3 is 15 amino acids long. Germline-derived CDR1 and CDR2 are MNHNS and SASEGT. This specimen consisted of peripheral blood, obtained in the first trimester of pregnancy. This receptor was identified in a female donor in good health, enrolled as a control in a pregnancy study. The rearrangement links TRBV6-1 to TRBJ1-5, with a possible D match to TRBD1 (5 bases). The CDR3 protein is CASSEAGGANQPQHF. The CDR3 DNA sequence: TGTGCCAGCAGTGAAGCGGGAGGGGCCAATCAGCCCCAGCATTTT.